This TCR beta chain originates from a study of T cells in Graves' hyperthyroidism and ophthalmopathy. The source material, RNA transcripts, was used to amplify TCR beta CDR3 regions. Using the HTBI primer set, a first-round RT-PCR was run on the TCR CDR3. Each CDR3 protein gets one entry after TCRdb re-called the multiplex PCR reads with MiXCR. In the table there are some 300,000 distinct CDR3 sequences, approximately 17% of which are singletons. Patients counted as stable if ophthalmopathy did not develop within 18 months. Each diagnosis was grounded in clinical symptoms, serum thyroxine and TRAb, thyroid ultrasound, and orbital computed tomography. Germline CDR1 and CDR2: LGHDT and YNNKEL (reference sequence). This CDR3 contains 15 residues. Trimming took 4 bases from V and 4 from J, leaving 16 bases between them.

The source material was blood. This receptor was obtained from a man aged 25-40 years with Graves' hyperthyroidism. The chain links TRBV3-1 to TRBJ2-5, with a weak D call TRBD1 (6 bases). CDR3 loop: CASSLDLGAAETQYF. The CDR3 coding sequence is TGTGCCAGCAGCCTAGACCTGGGGGCCGCAGAGACCCAGTACTTC.